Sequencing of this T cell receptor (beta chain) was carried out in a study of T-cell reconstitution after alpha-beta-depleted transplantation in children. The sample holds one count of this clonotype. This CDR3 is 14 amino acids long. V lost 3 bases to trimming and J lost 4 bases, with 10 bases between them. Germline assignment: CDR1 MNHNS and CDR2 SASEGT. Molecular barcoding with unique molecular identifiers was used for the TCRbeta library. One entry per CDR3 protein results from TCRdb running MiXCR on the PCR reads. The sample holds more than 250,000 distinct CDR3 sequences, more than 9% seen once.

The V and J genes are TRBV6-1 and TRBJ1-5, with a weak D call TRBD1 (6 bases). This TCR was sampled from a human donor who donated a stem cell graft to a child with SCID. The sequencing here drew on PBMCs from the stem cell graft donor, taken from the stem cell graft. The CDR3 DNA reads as TGTGCCAGCAGTGACCCAGGGACAAATCAGCCCCAGCATTTT. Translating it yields CASSDPGTNQPQHF.